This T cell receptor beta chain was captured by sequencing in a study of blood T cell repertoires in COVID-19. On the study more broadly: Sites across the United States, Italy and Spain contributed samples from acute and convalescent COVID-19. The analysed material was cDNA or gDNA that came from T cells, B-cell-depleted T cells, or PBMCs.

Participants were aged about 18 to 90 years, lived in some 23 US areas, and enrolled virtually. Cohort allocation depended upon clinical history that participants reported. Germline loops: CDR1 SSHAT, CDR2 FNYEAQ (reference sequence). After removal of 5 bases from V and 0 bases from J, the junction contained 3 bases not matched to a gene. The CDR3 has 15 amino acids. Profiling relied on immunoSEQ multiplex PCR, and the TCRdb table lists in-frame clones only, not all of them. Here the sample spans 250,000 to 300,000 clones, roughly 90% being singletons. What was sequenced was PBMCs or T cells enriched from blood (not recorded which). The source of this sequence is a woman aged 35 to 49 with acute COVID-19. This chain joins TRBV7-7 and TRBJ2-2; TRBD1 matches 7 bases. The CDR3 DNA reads TGTGCCAGCAGCCCGACAGGGACGAACACCGGGGAGCTGTTTTTT. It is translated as CASSPTGTNTGELFF.